The clone carrying this T cell receptor (beta chain) was detected many times. The target antigen is unknown. Individual cDNA molecules were tagged with unique molecular identifiers. TCRdb used MiXCR to reprocess the 5' RACE reads, holding one entry per CDR3 protein. This table has under 50,000 distinct CDR3 sequences, about 4.2% appearing once. The source of the sample is a study of early T cells in non-severe SARS-CoV-2 infection. As for the study in general: Unpaired chains resulted from sequencing bulk RNA of unsorted whole blood.

Regarding the study as a whole: Database matching using VDJdb favored anti-spike CD8 responses, with private and CD4 specificities left missing.

CDR1 and CDR2 (germline): SGDLS, YYNGEE. The CDR3 sequence is 15 residues long. The junction had 9 bases not matched to a gene; V was cut back by 3 bases and J by 4 bases. Sequencing was performed on whole blood. The chain recombines TRBV9 with TRBJ2-7, with TRBD2 identical over 8 bases. The origin of this receptor is an adult who was a healthcare worker with PCR-confirmed SARS-CoV-2 infection or an uninfected control (not recorded which). The CDR3 reads CASSAYPGLGYEQYF. CDR3 nucleotides: TGTGCCAGCAGCGCCTACCCGGGACTAGGTTACGAGCAGTACTTC.